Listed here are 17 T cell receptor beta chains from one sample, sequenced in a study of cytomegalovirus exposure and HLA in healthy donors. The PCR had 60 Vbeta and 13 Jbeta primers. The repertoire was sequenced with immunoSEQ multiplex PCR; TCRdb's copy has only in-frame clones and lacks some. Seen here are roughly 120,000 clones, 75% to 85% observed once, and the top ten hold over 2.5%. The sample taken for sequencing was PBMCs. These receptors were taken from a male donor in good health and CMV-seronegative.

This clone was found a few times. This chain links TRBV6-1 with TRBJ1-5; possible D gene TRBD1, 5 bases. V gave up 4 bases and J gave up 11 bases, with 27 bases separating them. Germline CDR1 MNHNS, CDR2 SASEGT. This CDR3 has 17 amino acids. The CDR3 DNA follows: TGTGCCAGCAGTGCCCGGGGCTTTTCTGGGGAGGGAGAAGCCCAGCATTTT. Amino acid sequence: CASSARGFSGEGEAQHF.

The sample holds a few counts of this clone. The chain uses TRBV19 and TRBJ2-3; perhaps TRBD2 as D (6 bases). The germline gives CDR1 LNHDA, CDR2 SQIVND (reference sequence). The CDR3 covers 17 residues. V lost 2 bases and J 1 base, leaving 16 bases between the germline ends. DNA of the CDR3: TGTGCCAGTAGTATAAAAGGGCTAGCGAAACGCACAGATACGCAGTATTTT. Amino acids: CASSIKGLAKRTDTQYF. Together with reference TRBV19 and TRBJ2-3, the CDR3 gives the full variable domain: DGGITQSPKYLFRKEGQNVTLSCEQNLNHDAMYWYRQDPGQGLRLIYYSQIVNDFQKGDIAEGYSVSREKKESFPLTVTSAQKNPTAFYLCASSIKGLAKRTDTQYFGPGTRLTVL.

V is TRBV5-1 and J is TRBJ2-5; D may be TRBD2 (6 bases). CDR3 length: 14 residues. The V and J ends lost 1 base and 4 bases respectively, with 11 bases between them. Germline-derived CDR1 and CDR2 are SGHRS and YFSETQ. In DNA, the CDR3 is TGCGCCAGCAGCTTGAACGGAGGGTCAGAGACCCAGTACTTC. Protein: CASSLNGGSETQYF.

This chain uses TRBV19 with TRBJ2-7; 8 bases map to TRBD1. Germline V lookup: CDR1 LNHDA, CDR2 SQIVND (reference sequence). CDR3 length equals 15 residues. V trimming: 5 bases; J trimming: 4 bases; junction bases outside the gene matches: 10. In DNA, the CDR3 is TGTGCCAGTAGTGACAGGGGAATGGGCAGATACGAGCAGTACTTC. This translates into CASSDRGMGRYEQYF.

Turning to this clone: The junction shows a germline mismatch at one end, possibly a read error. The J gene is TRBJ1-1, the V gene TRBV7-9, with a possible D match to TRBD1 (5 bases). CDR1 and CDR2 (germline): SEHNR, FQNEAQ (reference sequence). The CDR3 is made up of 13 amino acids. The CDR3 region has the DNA TGTTCCAGCAGCTTACAGGAAGGCACTGAAGCTTTCTTT. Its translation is CSSSLQEGTEAFF.

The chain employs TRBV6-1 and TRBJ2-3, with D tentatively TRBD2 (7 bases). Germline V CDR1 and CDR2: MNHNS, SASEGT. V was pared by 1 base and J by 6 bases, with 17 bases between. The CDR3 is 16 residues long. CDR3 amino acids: CASSEGEGGGGDTQYF. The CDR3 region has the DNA TGTGCCAGCAGTGAAGGGGAAGGGGGAGGGGGGGATACGCAGTATTTT.

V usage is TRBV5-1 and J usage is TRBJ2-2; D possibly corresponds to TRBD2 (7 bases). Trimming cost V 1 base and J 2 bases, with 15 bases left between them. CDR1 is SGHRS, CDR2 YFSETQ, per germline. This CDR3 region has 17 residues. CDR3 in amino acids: CASSLLGGRINTGELFF. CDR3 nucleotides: TGCGCCAGCAGCTTGTTGGGGGGGCGCATAAACACCGGGGAGCTGTTTTTT.

This CDR3 reads CASSPQRAEGSYEQYF. CDR3 in DNA: TGTGCCAGCAGCCCCCAGAGGGCCGAGGGCTCCTACGAGCAGTACTTC. The chain recombines TRBV11-2 with TRBJ2-7; tentative D call: TRBD2 (5 bases). The CDR3 spans 16 residues. V shed 5 bases and J shed 0 bases, with 17 bases lying between them. Germline assignment: CDR1 SGHAT and CDR2 FQNNGV.

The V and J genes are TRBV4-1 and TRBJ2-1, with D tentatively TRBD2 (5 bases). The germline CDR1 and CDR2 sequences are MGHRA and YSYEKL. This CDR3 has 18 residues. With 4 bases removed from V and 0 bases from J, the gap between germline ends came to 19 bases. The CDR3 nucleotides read TGCGCCAGCAGCCGGAGGTTAGGGCTGGATCTCTCCTACAATGAGCAGTTCTTC. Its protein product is CASSRRLGLDLSYNEQFF.

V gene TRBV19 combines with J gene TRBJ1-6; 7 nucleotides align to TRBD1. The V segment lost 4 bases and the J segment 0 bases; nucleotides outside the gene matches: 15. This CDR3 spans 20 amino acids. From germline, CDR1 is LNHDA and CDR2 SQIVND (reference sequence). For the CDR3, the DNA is TGTGCCAGTAGTACCCACCGGGACAGTTCGTTCAGCTCCTATAATTCACCCCTCCACTTT. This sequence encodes CASSTHRDSSFSSYNSPLHF.

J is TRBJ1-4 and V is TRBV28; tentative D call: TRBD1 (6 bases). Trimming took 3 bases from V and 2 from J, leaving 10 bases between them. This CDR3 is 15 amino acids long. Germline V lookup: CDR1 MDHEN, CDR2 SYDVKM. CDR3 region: CASSFRTATNEKLFF. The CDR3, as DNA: TGTGCCAGCAGTTTTCGGACAGCCACTAATGAAAAACTGTTTTTT.

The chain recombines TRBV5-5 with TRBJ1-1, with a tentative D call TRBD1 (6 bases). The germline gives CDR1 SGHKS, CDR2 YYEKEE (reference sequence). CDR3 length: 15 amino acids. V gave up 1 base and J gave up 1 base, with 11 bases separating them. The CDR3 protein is CASSLFRGQNTEAFF. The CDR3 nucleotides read TGTGCCAGCAGCTTGTTTAGGGGACAGAACACTGAAGCTTTCTTT.

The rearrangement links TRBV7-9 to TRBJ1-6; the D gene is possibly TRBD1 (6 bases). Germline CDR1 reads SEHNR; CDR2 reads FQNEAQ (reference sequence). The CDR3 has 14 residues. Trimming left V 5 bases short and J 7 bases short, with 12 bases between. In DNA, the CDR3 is TGTGCCAGCAGCCCGTCAGGGGTAAATTCACCCCTCCACTTT. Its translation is CASSPSGVNSPLHF.

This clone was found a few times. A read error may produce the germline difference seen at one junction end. The CDR3 reads CSSSQKSSEAFF. In DNA form, the CDR3 reads TGTTCCAGCAGTCAAAAATCCAGTGAAGCTTTCTTT. The rearrangement uses TRBV7-9 and TRBJ1-1, with D unclear. The CDR3 covers 12 residues. From germline, CDR1 is SEHNR and CDR2 FQNEAQ (reference sequence). The entire variable domain, with the rest obtained from reference TRBV7-9 and TRBJ1-1, is as follows: DTGVSQNPRHKITKRGQNVTFRCDPISEHNRLYWYRQTLGQGPEFLTYFQNEAQLEKSRLLSDRFSAERPKGSFSTLEIQRTEQGDSAMYLCSSSQKSSEAFFGQGTRLTVV.

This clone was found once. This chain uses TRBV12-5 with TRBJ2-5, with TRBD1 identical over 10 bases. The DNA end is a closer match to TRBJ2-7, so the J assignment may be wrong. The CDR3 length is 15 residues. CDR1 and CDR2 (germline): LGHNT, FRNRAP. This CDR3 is CASGPGQGTSYEQYF. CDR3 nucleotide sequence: TGTGCTAGTGGACCGGGACAGGGGACCTCCTACGAGCAGTACTTC.

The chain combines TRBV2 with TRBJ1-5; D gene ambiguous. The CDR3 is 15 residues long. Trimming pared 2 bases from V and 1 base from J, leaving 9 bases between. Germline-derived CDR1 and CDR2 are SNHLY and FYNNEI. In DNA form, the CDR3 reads TGTGCCAGCAGTGAACGAGGGTTAAGCAATCAGCCCCAGCATTTT. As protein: CASSERGLSNQPQHF.

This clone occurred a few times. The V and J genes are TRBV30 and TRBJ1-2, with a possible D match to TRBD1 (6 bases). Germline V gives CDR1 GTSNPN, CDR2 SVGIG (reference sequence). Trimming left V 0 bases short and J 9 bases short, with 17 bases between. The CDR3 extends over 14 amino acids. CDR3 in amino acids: CAWSVSWGGSSYTF. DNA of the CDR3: TGTGCCTGGAGTGTAAGTTGGGGGGGCTCGAGCTACACCTTC.